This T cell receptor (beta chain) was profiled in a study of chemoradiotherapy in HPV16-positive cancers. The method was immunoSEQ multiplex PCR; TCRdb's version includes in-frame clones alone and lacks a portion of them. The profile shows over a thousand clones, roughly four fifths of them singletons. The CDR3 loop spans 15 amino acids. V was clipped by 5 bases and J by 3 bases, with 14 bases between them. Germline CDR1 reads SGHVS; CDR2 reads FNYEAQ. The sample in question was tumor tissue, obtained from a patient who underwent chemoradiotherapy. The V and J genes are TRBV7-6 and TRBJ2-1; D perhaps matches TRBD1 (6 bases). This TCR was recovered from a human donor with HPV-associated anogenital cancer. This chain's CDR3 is CASSVSGANYNEQFF. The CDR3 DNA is TGTGCCAGCAGCGTCTCAGGGGCCAACTACAATGAGCAGTTCTTC.